These 18 T cell receptor beta chains share one sample of origin, sequenced in a study of cytomegalovirus exposure and HLA in healthy donors. The PCR had 60 Vbeta and 13 Jbeta primers. Using immunoSEQ multiplex PCR, the repertoire was profiled, and TCRdb retains in-frame clones only, with some absent. Of about 160,000 clones in the sample, roughly 80% are singletons; the top ten hold about 1.4%. The material sequenced was PBMCs. Receptors were obtained from a woman in her 30s in good health and CMV-seronegative.

The gene calls are TRBV6-1 and TRBJ2-7, with TRBD2 identical over 8 bases. This CDR3 contains 15 residues. The germline gives CDR1 MNHNS, CDR2 SASEGT. Trimming at V came to 2 bases and at J to 0 bases, leaving 3 bases not matched to a gene. The CDR3 sequence is CASSESAGGSYEQYF. The DNA for the CDR3 is TGTGCCAGCAGTGAATCGGCGGGGGGCTCCTACGAGCAGTACTTC.

The rearrangement uses TRBV9 and TRBJ2-2; D remains unclear. Germline V gene lookup returns CDR1 SGDLS and CDR2 YYNGEE. Trimming left V 1 base short and J 1 base short, with 8 bases between. The CDR3 is 15 amino acids. The CDR3 DNA reads TGTGCCAGCAGCGTACAAGCAGGGAACACCGGGGAGCTGTTTTTT. This sequence encodes CASSVQAGNTGELFF. The full variable domain, in which reference TRBV9 and TRBJ2-2 provide the parts outside the CDR3, is DSGVTQTPKHLITATGQRVTLRCSPRSGDLSVYWYQQSLDQGLQFLIQYYNGEERAKGNILERFSAQQFPDLHSELNLSSLELGDSALYFCASSVQAGNTGELFFGEGSRLTVL.

This clone was recorded only once. The V and J genes are TRBV4-2 and TRBJ2-3; 7 nucleotides agree with TRBD2. This CDR3 has 16 residues. Germline CDR1 and CDR2: LGHNA and YNFKEQ. V lost 4 bases, J lost 0 bases, and 7 bases stayed unmatched. In DNA, the CDR3 is TGTGCCAGCAGCCTTTCTATAGCGGGTAGCACAGATACGCAGTATTTT. It encodes CASSLSIAGSTDTQYF.

This chain uses TRBV7-2 with TRBJ1-2, with 8 bases fitting TRBD1. V was pared by 5 bases and J by 7 bases, with 21 bases of the junction left unmatched. Per germline, CDR1 SGHTA and CDR2 FQGNSA. The CDR3 loop spans 18 amino acids. CDR3 protein: CASSKTTGDSALGSGYTF. CDR3 nucleotides: TGTGCCAGCAGCAAGACGACAGGGGACTCTGCCTTAGGATCTGGCTACACCTTC.

This clone was detected only once. The chain couples TRBV10-3 to TRBJ1-2, with D hard to call. The V gene lost 1 base and the J gene lost 8 bases, with 11 bases spanning the gap. This CDR3 has 13 amino acids. Germline V gene sequence: CDR1 ENHRY, CDR2 SYGVKD. CDR3 loop: CAISEFGVRGYTF. CDR3 in DNA: TGTGCCATCAGTGAGTTCGGGGTCCGGGGCTACACCTTC.

The rearrangement uses TRBV28 and TRBJ2-5, with D possibly TRBD2 on 5 matching bases. CDR1 and CDR2 (germline): MDHEN, SYDVKM. Trimming took off 6 bases at V and 5 bases at J, with 10 bases between the two ends. The CDR3 extends over 12 amino acids. Written as DNA, the CDR3 is TGTGCCAGCAGCTCGGGATGGGAGACCCAGTACTTC. Its translation is CASSSGWETQYF.

This clone has more than one count but fewer than ten. In nucleotides, the CDR3 is TGTGCCAGCAGCCCAGGCTGGGGGGCTGAAGCTTTCTTT. This codes for CASSPGWGAEAFF. This chain joins TRBV9 and TRBJ1-1, with D maybe TRBD1 (5 bases). Trimming shortened V by 4 bases and J by 6 bases, and 13 bases separated the two germline ends. Germline V gene sequence: CDR1 SGDLS, CDR2 YYNGEE. The CDR3 has 13 amino acids.

The chain has TRBV11-1 and TRBJ2-2, with D perhaps matching TRBD1 (6 bases). The CDR3 has 15 amino acids. The germline CDR1 and CDR2 sequences are SGHAT and FQDESV (reference sequence). Trimming took 5 bases from V and 6 from J, leaving 16 bases between them. CDR3 amino acids: CASSRQVEIPGELFF. The CDR3, as DNA: TGTGCCAGCAGCAGACAGGTGGAGATCCCCGGGGAGCTGTTTTTT.

The rearrangement links TRBV11-2 to TRBJ2-1; TRBD2 might be the D (6 bases). CDR1 and CDR2 (germline): SGHAT, FQNNGV. V was clipped by 6 bases and J by 8 bases, with 8 bases between them. The CDR3 covers 11 residues. CDR3 DNA: TGTGCCAGCAGAGGGAGGTATGAGCAGTTCTTC. This codes for CASRGRYEQFF.

This chain uses TRBV27 with TRBJ1-2; no clear D gene. Per the germline V gene, CDR1 is MNHEY and CDR2 is SMNVEV (reference sequence). The CDR3 spans 13 residues. V was shortened by 3 bases and J by 1 base, with 6 bases between the two germline ends. The CDR3 loop is CASSFQLNYGYTF. CDR3 coding DNA: TGTGCCAGCAGTTTCCAACTTAACTATGGCTACACCTTC.

The CDR3 region has the DNA TGTGCCAGCAGCACCTTAGAACCAGGGGGTGGCGGCTACACCTTC. Protein: CASSTLEPGGGGYTF. This chain links TRBV5-6 with TRBJ1-2, with 7 bases identical to TRBD1. Germline CDR1 reads SGHDT; CDR2 reads YYEEEE. With 4 bases clipped from V and 8 bases from J, the junction kept 14 bases outside the gene matches. CDR3 length: 15 residues.

The chain links TRBV5-1 to TRBJ2-3; D is undetermined. This CDR3 is built from 15 residues. Germline CDR1 SGHRS, CDR2 YFSETQ. V was clipped by 0 bases and J by 5 bases, with 13 bases between them. The CDR3 is CASSLGGSSRDTQYF. In DNA, the CDR3 is TGCGCCAGCAGCTTGGGCGGCAGCTCAAGAGATACGCAGTATTTT.

This clone was observed once. The CDR3 DNA sequence: TGTGCCAGCTCACCACCGATAAGCGGGGGGCCGGGAGAGCAGTTCTTC. Translating it yields CASSPPISGGPGEQFF. The J gene is TRBJ2-1, the V gene TRBV18; TRBD2 matches at 9 bases. The CDR3 sequence is 16 residues long. In germline, CDR1 is KGHSH, CDR2 LQKENI. After removal of 0 bases from V and 10 bases from J, the junction contained 10 bases not matched to a gene.

This clone was found a few times. This chain connects TRBV18 to TRBJ2-2; a possible D gene is TRBD2 (6 bases). The CDR3 totals 14 residues. Trimming took off 7 bases at V and 3 bases at J, with 12 bases between the two ends. Germline V gene lookup returns CDR1 KGHSH and CDR2 LQKENI. The CDR3 bases are TGTGCCAGCTACCCGGGACTCGACACCGGGGAGCTGTTTTTT. This gives the protein CASYPGLDTGELFF.

The chain links TRBV19 to TRBJ1-1, with D possibly matching TRBD1 (5 bases). Germline V gives CDR1 LNHDA, CDR2 SQIVND (reference sequence). The length of the CDR3 is 15 residues. Trimming removed 4 bases at V and 6 bases at J, with 18 bases between. The CDR3 region has the DNA TGTGCCAGTAGTACCACCGCCGTCTTAGGGGCTGAAGCTTTCTTT. Its translation: CASSTTAVLGAEAFF.

Only one count was recorded for this clone. The chain recombines TRBV5-1 with TRBJ2-3; D remains unclear. This CDR3 has 14 amino acids. Germline V gives CDR1 SGHRS, CDR2 YFSETQ. Trimming removed 0 bases at V and 2 bases at J, with 7 bases between. DNA for the CDR3: TGCGCCAGCAGCTTGGAGAGAACCACAGATACGCAGTATTTT. It is translated as CASSLERTTDTQYF. Full variable domain (remainder filled in from reference TRBV5-1 and TRBJ2-3): KAGVTQTPRYLIKTRGQQVTLSCSPISGHRSVSWYQQTPGQGLQFLFEYFSETQRNKGNFPGRFSGRQFSNSRSEMNVSTLELGDSALYLCASSLERTTDTQYFGPGTRLTVL.

J is TRBJ1-6 and V is TRBV14, with 8 bases matching TRBD1. J gave up 9 bases and V 3 bases, and 7 bases lay outside the gene matches. Germline V gene lookup returns CDR1 SGHDN and CDR2 FVKESK. This CDR3 is 15 amino acids long. The CDR3 protein is CASSQDGTGLSPLHF. CDR3 in DNA: TGTGCCAGCAGCCAGGACGGGACAGGTCTTTCACCCCTCCACTTT.

Regarding this clone: Compared with germline, one end of the junction differs, possibly owing to a read error. The V call is TRBV7-9, the J call TRBJ2-7, with a tentative D call TRBD2 (7 bases). The length of the CDR3 is 15 residues. Looked up from germline, CDR1 is SEHNR and CDR2 is FQNEAQ (reference sequence). CDR3 sequence: CSSSLSSRGGYEQYF. CDR3 nucleotide sequence: TGTTCCAGCAGCTTAAGTTCCAGGGGAGGGTACGAGCAGTACTTC.